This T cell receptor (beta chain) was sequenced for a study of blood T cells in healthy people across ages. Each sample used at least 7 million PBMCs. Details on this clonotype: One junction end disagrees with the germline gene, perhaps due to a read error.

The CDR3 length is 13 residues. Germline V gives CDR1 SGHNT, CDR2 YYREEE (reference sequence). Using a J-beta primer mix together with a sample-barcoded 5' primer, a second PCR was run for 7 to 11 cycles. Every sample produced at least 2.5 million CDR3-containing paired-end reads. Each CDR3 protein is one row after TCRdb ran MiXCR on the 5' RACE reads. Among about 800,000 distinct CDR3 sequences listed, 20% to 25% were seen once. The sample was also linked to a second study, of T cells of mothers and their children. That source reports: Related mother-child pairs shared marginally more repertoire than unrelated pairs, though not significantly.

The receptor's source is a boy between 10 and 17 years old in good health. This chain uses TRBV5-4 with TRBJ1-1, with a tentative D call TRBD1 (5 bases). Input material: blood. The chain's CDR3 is CACSLDISTEAFF. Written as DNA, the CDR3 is TGTGCCTGCAGCTTGGACATTAGCACTGAAGCTTTCTTT.